These T cell receptor beta chains were read from a single sample in a study of T cells after yellow fever vaccination. TCRdb recomputed calls from the 5' RACE reads with MiXCR, one row per CDR3 protein. This repertoire shows 300,000 to 350,000 distinct CDR3 sequences, about 10% found once; its top ten account for about 3%. The sample consisted of CD4+ T cells sorted from PBMCs, taken 45 days after the yellow fever booster vaccination. The receptors were gathered from a man younger than 35 who received the YFV17D yellow fever vaccine. The CDR3 runs from the conserved cysteine through the conserved F or W. The order of the fields is D gene, J gene, clone size, V gene, CDR3 protein, CDR3 DNA. D genes are given only for firm matches. Size values are once, few and many counts, or a class for expanded clones, and some rows have none.

TRBD1	TRBJ1-6	few	TRBV25-1	CASVGQYNSPLHF	TGTGCCAGCGTGGGACAGTATAATTCACCCCTCCACTTT
TRBD1	TRBJ1-5	few	TRBV20-1	CSVKQGAGSNQPQHF	TGCAGTGTTAAACAGGGGGCTGGTAGCAATCAGCCCCAGCATTTT
TRBD1	TRBJ1-1	NA	TRBV29-1	CSVEGTGSAFF	TGCAGCGTTGAAGGGACAGGGTCCGCTTTCTTT
NA	TRBJ2-3	few	TRBV29-1	CSAMRGRDTQYF	TGCAGCGCAATGAGGGGAAGGGATACGCAGTATTTT
TRBD1	TRBJ2-3	few	TRBV6-1	CASSYLGTGSSTDTQYF	TGTGCCAGCAGCTATCTCGGGACAGGGTCTAGCACAGATACGCAGTATTTT
TRBD1	TRBJ1-6	few	TRBV3-1	CASSHRDRVPESPLHF	TGTGCCAGCAGCCACCGGGACAGGGTACCTGAGTCACCCCTCCACTTT
NA	TRBJ2-7	few	TRBV9	CASSARSSGGSGEQYF	TGTGCCAGCAGCGCCCGTAGCTCGGGGGGCTCCGGCGAGCAGTACTTC
NA	TRBJ2-5	many	TRBV5-6	CASSLVASETQYF	TGTGCCAGCAGCCTTGTGGCTTCTGAGACCCAGTACTTC
NA	TRBJ2-3	NA	TRBV20-1	CSARSGSGTDTQYF	TGCAGTGCTAGAAGCGGCTCCGGCACAGATACGCAGTATTTT
NA	TRBJ2-2	few	TRBV4-3	CASSQALTGELFF	TGCGCCAGCAGCCAAGCCCTGACCGGGGAGCTGTTTTTT
TRBD2	TRBJ2-7	few	TRBV4-1	CASSHWGLAKHYEQYF	TGCGCCAGCAGCCATTGGGGACTAGCGAAACACTACGAGCAGTACTTC
NA	TRBJ2-5	NA	TRBV29-1	CSHKWGGETQYF	TGCAGTCATAAGTGGGGTGGTGAGACCCAGTACTTC
NA	TRBJ1-1	few	TRBV11-3	CASSLVGGSEAFF	TGTGCCAGCAGCTTAGTTGGCGGGTCTGAAGCTTTCTTT
NA	TRBJ2-3	NA	TRBV5-1	CASSLADYATDTQYF	TGCGCCAGCAGCTTGGCGGACTACGCCACAGATACGCAGTATTTT
TRBD1	TRBJ1-5	few	TRBV2	CASSGTGASNQPQHF	TGTGCCAGCAGTGGGACAGGGGCAAGCAATCAGCCCCAGCATTTT
NA	TRBJ1-5	few	TRBV12-3/TRBV12-4	CASSRLGTNQPQHF	TGTGCCAGCAGTCGTTTGGGGACTAATCAGCCCCAGCATTTT
NA	TRBJ1-2	NA	TRBV10-3	CAISESQYGYTF	TGTGCCATCAGTGAGTCTCAGTATGGCTACACCTTC
NA	TRBJ1-5	few	TRBV19	CASKAGNQPQHF	TGTGCCAGTAAGGCAGGGAATCAGCCCCAGCATTTT
NA	TRBJ2-7	NA	TRBV11-2	CASSFHETRLGEQYF	TGTGCCAGCAGCTTTCATGAAACTAGGCTGGGCGAGCAGTACTTC
NA	TRBJ2-1	few	TRBV6-5	CASSNGYEQFF	TGTGCCAGCAGTAATGGCTATGAGCAGTTCTTC
NA	TRBJ1-1	NA	TRBV12-3/TRBV12-4	CASGEQLNTEAFF	TGTGCCAGCGGGGAGCAGTTGAACACTGAAGCTTTCTTT
NA	TRBJ2-3	NA	TRBV11-3	CASSFQGTSRTDTQYF	TGTGCCAGCAGCTTCCAGGGGACCTCTCGCACAGATACGCAGTATTTT
NA	TRBJ2-5	NA	TRBV5-1	CASSLTGPKETQYF	TGCGCCAGCAGCCTGACCGGGCCTAAAGAGACCCAGTACTTC
TRBD1	TRBJ1-1	NA	TRBV4-2	CASSQDGVGRGLMNTEAFF	TGTGCCAGCAGCCAAGATGGGGTTGGCAGGGGGCTTATGAACACTGAAGCTTTCTTT
TRBD1	TRBJ1-5	few	TRBV5-5	CASSLLTGTVIEPQHF	TGTGCCAGCAGCCTCCTGACCGGGACAGTCATCGAGCCCCAGCATTTT
NA	TRBJ1-1	NA	TRBV7-3	CASSAQQGMSTEAFF	TGTGCCAGCAGCGCCCAACAGGGTATGAGCACTGAAGCTTTCTTT
TRBD1	TRBJ1-1	NA	TRBV5-4	CASSFVGGLSEAFF	TGTGCCAGCAGCTTTGTAGGGGGCTTGTCTGAAGCTTTCTTT
TRBD2	TRBJ2-1	NA	TRBV7-3	CASSRGGSSSYNEQFF	TGTGCCAGCAGCCGGGGGGGTAGCAGCTCCTACAATGAGCAGTTCTTC
NA	TRBJ2-3	few	TRBV20-1	CSAVRGNTDTQYF	TGCAGTGCTGTGCGGGGAAACACAGATACGCAGTATTTT
NA	TRBJ2-2	NA	TRBV23-1	CASSLDSTGELFF	TGCGCCAGCAGTCTTGATAGCACCGGGGAGCTGTTTTTT
NA	TRBJ2-2	NA	TRBV10-1	CASSSSDSANTGELFF	TGCGCCAGCAGTAGTAGCGACAGCGCGAACACCGGGGAGCTGTTTTTT
TRBD1	TRBJ2-5	NA	TRBV4-2	CASSRSGTGPPGETQYF	TGTGCCAGCAGCCGGTCCGGGACAGGCCCGCCAGGGGAGACCCAGTACTTC
NA	TRBJ1-3	NA	TRBV4-1	CASSQEWQVGGNTIYF	TGCGCCAGCAGCCAAGAATGGCAGGTCGGTGGAAACACCATATATTTT
NA	TRBJ2-5	NA	TRBV30	CAWSVLGETQYF	TGTGCCTGGAGTGTACTCGGGGAGACCCAGTACTTC
NA	TRBJ1-2	few	TRBV3-1	CASSQGQDSSGYTF	TGTGCCAGCAGCCAAGGTCAGGACAGCAGCGGCTACACCTTC
NA	TRBJ1-3	NA	TRBV12-3/TRBV12-4	CASSFDSSGNTIYF	TGTGCCAGCAGTTTTGACAGCTCTGGAAACACCATATATTTT
TRBD1	TRBJ1-1	NA	TRBV2	CASIPDRGGFGAFF	TGTGCCAGCATTCCGGACAGGGGAGGTTTTGGGGCTTTCTTT
TRBD1	TRBJ1-3	few	TRBV7-7	CASSLPLEPDTGVSGNTIYF	TGTGCCAGCAGCTTACCCTTAGAACCCGATACAGGGGTCTCTGGAAACACCATATATTTT
TRBD1	TRBJ1-6	NA	TRBV10-3	CAISWTGDENSPLHF	TGTGCCATCAGCTGGACAGGGGATGAGAATTCACCCCTCCACTTT
NA	TRBJ1-4	NA	TRBV7-2	CASSLDVANEKLFF	TGTGCCAGCAGCTTAGATGTGGCTAATGAAAAACTGTTTTTT
NA	TRBJ2-3	NA	TRBV7-9	CASSLEARKDTQYF	TGTGCCAGCAGCTTAGAGGCTCGGAAGGATACGCAGTATTTT
TRBD2	TRBJ2-7	few	TRBV7-2	CASSPGASGGFHEQYF	TGTGCCAGCAGCCCAGGGGCTAGCGGGGGATTCCACGAGCAGTACTTC
NA	TRBJ2-4	NA	TRBV20-1	CSAPRGSDIQYF	TGCAGTGCCCCAAGAGGGTCGGACATTCAGTACTTC
TRBD1	TRBJ2-2	NA	TRBV6-6	CASSSGQGRATGELFF	TGTGCCAGCAGCTCGGGACAGGGGAGGGCAACCGGGGAGCTGTTTTTT
NA	TRBJ1-6	NA	TRBV5-1	CASSFQGNNSPLHF	TGCGCCAGCAGCTTTCAGGGGAATAATTCACCCCTCCACTTT
NA	TRBJ1-2	few	TRBV3-1	CASSQDDRRRYTF	TGTGCCAGCAGCCAAGATGATCGGCGACGCTACACCTTC
NA	TRBJ2-4	many	TRBV4-3	CASSPGTSTDIQYF	TGCGCCAGCAGCCCCGGGACAAGCACGGACATTCAGTACTTC
NA	TRBJ1-1	NA	TRBV3-1	CASSQGESTEAFF	TGTGCCAGCAGCCAAGGAGAGTCGACTGAAGCTTTCTTT
NA	TRBJ2-3	few	TRBV7-2	CASSLGGGVEDTQYF	TGTGCCAGCAGCTTAGGAGGTGGGGTCGAAGATACGCAGTATTTT
TRBD1	TRBJ1-5	NA	TRBV25-1	CASGDYRGDQPQHF	TGTGCCAGCGGGGACTACAGGGGCGACCAGCCCCAGCATTTT
NA	TRBJ2-3	few	TRBV6-6	CASKAITDTQYF	TGTGCCAGCAAGGCCATCACAGATACGCAGTATTTT
NA	TRBJ2-1	NA	TRBV7-2	CASSLSANNEQFF	TGTGCCAGCAGCTTATCAGCGAACAATGAGCAGTTCTTC
TRBD1	TRBJ2-4	NA	TRBV7-8	CASSPLQGVVAKNIQYF	TGTGCCAGCAGCCCCCTACAGGGGGTTGTGGCCAAAAACATTCAGTACTTC
NA	TRBJ2-7	NA	TRBV28	CASSGGGQFYEQYF	TGTGCCAGCAGTGGGGGCGGACAGTTCTACGAGCAGTACTTC
TRBD2	TRBJ2-3	few	TRBV7-8	CASSPPRYSGDTDTQYF	TGTGCCAGCAGCCCTCCTCGGTACAGCGGGGACACAGATACGCAGTATTTT
NA	TRBJ2-1	few	TRBV7-3	CASSLGANEQFF	TGTGCCAGCAGCTTAGGGGCGAATGAGCAGTTCTTC